A selection of T cell receptor beta chains follows, all from one sample in a study of blood T cell repertoires in COVID-19. Repertoires were generated with immunoSEQ multiplex PCR, while TCRdb's copy carries only in-frame clones and drops some. This sample has a few hundred thousand clones, with 84% found just once. The sample was peripheral blood. These receptor sequences come from a man aged 50-60 years with active or convalescent COVID-19. The CDR3 runs from the conserved cysteine through the conserved F or W. A D gene is named only where the DNA matches it firmly. Where a row states a size, it is once, few, many or the class of an expanded clone; other rows omit it.

D,size,V,J,CDR3,DNA
.,few,TRBV15,TRBJ1-6,CATSRVGNSPLHF,TGTGCCACCAGCAGAGTGGGCAATTCACCCCTCCACTTT
.,.,TRBV6-5,TRBJ2-3,CASSYSGGRPDTQYF,TGTGCCAGCAGTTACTCGGGGGGGCGGCCAGATACGCAGTATTTT
TRBD2,.,TRBV10-3,TRBJ2-1,CAISEGLAGANSYNEQFF,TGTGCCATCAGTGAGGGACTAGCGGGAGCGAACTCCTACAATGAGCAGTTCTTC
.,few,TRBV2,TRBJ2-7,CASHPLEGGEQYF,TGTGCCAGCCATCCTTTGGAGGGAGGCGAGCAGTACTTC
.,once,TRBV5-4,TRBJ1-2,CASSLPENYGYTF,TGTGCCAGCAGCTTGCCGGAGAACTATGGCTACACCTTC
TRBD2,.,TRBV6-6,TRBJ2-5,CASSPLLAATPQETQYF,TGTGCCAGCAGTCCCCTACTAGCGGCTACCCCCCAAGAGACCCAGTACTTC
.,.,TRBV6-6,TRBJ2-1,CASSLRDNEQFF,TGTGCCAGCAGCCTCAGGGACAATGAGCAGTTCTTC
TRBD1,.,TRBV7-9,TRBJ2-5,CASSQKTGSRETQYF,TGTGCCAGCAGCCAAAAGACAGGGAGTCGGGAGACCCAGTACTTC
.,.,TRBV28,TRBJ1-1,CASRGGSGTMNTEAFF,TGTGCCAGCAGGGGAGGGTCGGGTACCATGAACACTGAAGCTTTCTTT
TRBD1,.,TRBV4-3,TRBJ2-2,CASSPGTGGAGELFF,TGCGCCAGCAGCCCCGGGACAGGGGGAGCCGGGGAGCTGTTTTTT
.,.,TRBV3-1/TRBV3-2,TRBJ2-2,CASSQGAVITGELFF,TGTGCCAGCAGCCAAGGGGCCGTTATCACCGGGGAGCTGTTTTTT
TRBD2,.,TRBV28,TRBJ2-7,CASSAGTSRYEQYF,TGTGCCAGCAGCGCCGGGACTAGTCGATACGAGCAGTACTTC
TRBD1,.,TRBV19,TRBJ1-1,CASSIDGQGSGAFF,TGTGCCAGTAGTATCGATGGACAGGGCAGTGGGGCTTTCTTT
TRBD1,.,TRBV25-1,TRBJ1-2,CASSYYRGTGYTF,TGTGCCAGCAGTTATTACAGGGGGACCGGCTACACCTTC
TRBD1,.,TRBV5-5,TRBJ1-4,CASSRTGVEKLFF,TGTGCCAGCAGCAGGACAGGGGTTGAAAAACTGTTTTTT
.,.,TRBV29-1,TRBJ2-5,CSVAPSKETQYF,TGCAGCGTGGCTCCTAGCAAAGAGACCCAGTACTTC
TRBD1,.,TRBV3-1/TRBV3-2,TRBJ2-2,CASSQTRQGTVFF,TGTGCCAGCAGCCAAACGAGACAGGGGACGGTGTTTTTT
TRBD1,.,TRBV6-5,TRBJ2-2,CASSTTGGHAGELFF,TGTGCCAGCAGTACTACAGGGGGACACGCCGGGGAGCTGTTTTTT
TRBD1,once,TRBV5-8,TRBJ2-3,CASSSRTGDTQYF,TGTGCCAGCAGCTCACGGACAGGGGATACGCAGTATTTT
TRBD2,.,TRBV4-1,TRBJ2-3,CASSQEGFAGGDTQYF,TGCGCCAGCAGCCAAGAGGGTTTTGCGGGGGGTGATACGCAGTATTTT
TRBD1,.,TRBV2,TRBJ2-5,CASRSNAGGLGETQYF,TGTGCCAGCAGGTCCAACGCAGGGGGCCTAGGAGAGACCCAGTACTTC
TRBD2,.,TRBV19,TRBJ2-7,CASSMPGLAGLYF,TGTGCCAGTAGTATGCCGGGACTAGCGGGCCTGTACTTC
.,many,TRBV20-1,TRBJ1-2,CSASAGLNYGYTF,TGCAGTGCTAGTGCAGGGCTCAACTATGGCTACACCTTC
TRBD1,.,TRBV2,TRBJ1-4,CAARGQSNEKLFF,TGTGCCGCCAGGGGGCAAAGTAATGAAAAACTGTTTTTT
.,.,TRBV27,TRBJ2-7,CASSPSQGIAYEQYF,TGTGCCAGCAGTCCCTCGCAGGGAATTGCCTACGAGCAGTACTTC
.,once,TRBV5-5,TRBJ2-2,CASSYRVDTGELFF,TGTGCCAGCAGCTACAGGGTGGACACCGGGGAGCTGTTTTTT
.,.,TRBV18,TRBJ1-5,CASSSAGGHQPQHF,TGTGCCAGCTCATCGGCAGGAGGGCATCAGCCCCAGCATTTT